The 32 T cell receptor beta chains in this list originate from one sample, sequenced in a study of blood T cell repertoires in COVID-19. Assay used: immunoSEQ multiplex PCR; TCRdb lists only in-frame clones, some missing. The sample carries over 200,000 clones, 65% to 90% recorded once. The sequencing input was peripheral blood. The receptors here all came from a human donor in a cohort sampled during active COVID-19.

This chain connects TRBV6-1 to TRBJ2-3; D is ambiguous. Trimming took off 2 bases at V and 2 bases at J, with 11 bases between the two ends. The CDR3 extends over 15 amino acids. Germline V gene sequence: CDR1 MNHNS, CDR2 SASEGT. The chain's CDR3 is CASSERRLHTDTQYF. In DNA form, the CDR3 reads TGTGCCAGCAGTGAACGTCGACTGCACACAGATACGCAGTATTTT.

The chain couples TRBV7-3 to TRBJ2-1, with 11 nucleotides matching TRBD2. The V segment lost 2 bases and the J segment 6 bases; nucleotides outside the gene matches: 3. CDR1 SGHTA and CDR2 FQGTGA come from the germline V gene. The CDR3 is 15 residues long. CDR3 sequence: CASSLLAGGANEQFF. In DNA, the CDR3 is TGTGCCAGCAGCTTACTAGCGGGAGGAGCCAATGAGCAGTTCTTC.

The chain is built from TRBV6-5 and TRBJ2-7; 7 bases are shared with TRBD2. The CDR3 contains 14 residues. V was clipped by 7 bases and J by 2 bases; unmatched bases: 8. CDR1 is MNHEY and CDR2 is SVGAGI in the germline V gene. The CDR3 here is CASKASGRAYEQYF. CDR3 coding DNA: TGTGCCAGCAAAGCTTCGGGGAGGGCCTACGAGCAGTACTTC.

V usage is TRBV7-8 and J usage is TRBJ1-2; D perhaps matches TRBD1 (5 bases). V shed 2 bases and J shed 5 bases, with 12 bases lying between them. The germline gives CDR1 SGHVS, CDR2 FQNEAQ. The CDR3 extends over 14 amino acids. The CDR3, as DNA: TGTGCCAGCAGCTTAAAGGGCGGGGGGTATGGCTACACCTTC. Its translation is CASSLKGGGYGYTF.

The V call is TRBV6-5, the J call TRBJ1-4, with 8 bases that match TRBD1. V was clipped by 5 bases and J by 7 bases; unmatched bases: 6. The CDR3 sequence is 14 residues long. Germline-derived CDR1 and CDR2 are MNHEY and SVGAGI. The CDR3 nucleotides read TGTGCCAGCAGTACTGGACAGGGTGGTGAAAAACTGTTTTTT. As protein: CASSTGQGGEKLFF.

The chain is built from TRBV29-1 and TRBJ1-1; TRBD1 agrees at 10 bases. The CDR3 is 12 amino acids. Germline values: CDR1 SQVTM, CDR2 ANQGSEA. The ends lost 6 bases at V and 4 bases at J; junction bases unmatched: 2. In DNA, the CDR3 is TGCAGCGTATGGACAGGGGGCACTGAAGCTTTCTTT. The encoded protein is CSVWTGGTEAFF.

The CDR3 spells CASSRPTGDDQPQHF. The CDR3 nucleotides are TGTGCCAGCAGTCGTCCGACAGGGGACGACCAGCCCCAGCATTTT. The V call is TRBV6-6, the J call TRBJ1-5; 8 bases agree with TRBD1. CDR3 length equals 15 residues. Germline CDR1 is MNHNY and CDR2 is SVGAGI (reference sequence). The V segment lost 5 bases and the J segment 7 bases; nucleotides outside the gene matches: 10.

The chain links TRBV30 to TRBJ2-7; 14 nucleotides align to TRBD2. CDR3 length: 13 residues. The V and J ends lost 3 bases and 12 bases, in that order; junction bases with no gene match: 7. Germline V CDR1 and CDR2: GTSNPN, SVGIG (reference sequence). CDR3: CAWSPGLAGGLYF. DNA of the CDR3: TGTGCCTGGAGCCCCGGACTAGCGGGAGGATTGTACTTC.

The rearrangement joins TRBV7-2 to TRBJ2-7; 9 positions agree with TRBD1. Unmatched junction bases numbered 8, after V lost 3 bases and J lost 5 bases. CDR3 length: 15 residues. Germline V gene lookup returns CDR1 SGHTA and CDR2 FQGNSA. CDR3 bases: TGTGCCAGCAGCTTCGGGACAGGGAGGCCCGACGAGCAGTACTTC. Its protein product is CASSFGTGRPDEQYF.

This chain uses TRBV29-1 with TRBJ2-1; D gene unclear. The CDR3 extends over 16 amino acids. The germline V gene has CDR1 SQVTM and CDR2 ANQGSEA. V was cut by 1 base and J by 0 bases, with 13 bases left in between. CDR3 sequence (DNA): TGCAGCGTTGAAGTTTGGCGGAAGAGCTCCTACAATGAGCAGTTCTTC. Protein sequence: CSVEVWRKSSYNEQFF.

The chain joins TRBV4-1 to TRBJ2-5; no clear D gene. V was clipped by 1 base and J by 2 bases, with 5 bases between them. The CDR3 length is 13 residues. Per the germline V gene, CDR1 is MGHRA and CDR2 is YSYEKL. This CDR3 reads CASSQAPQETQYF. Here the CDR3 DNA reads TGCGCCAGCAGCCAAGCCCCTCAAGAGACCCAGTACTTC.

The V call is TRBV18, the J call TRBJ2-7, with 12 bases fitting TRBD2. In germline, CDR1 is KGHSH, CDR2 LQKENI. This CDR3 comprises 15 residues. With 6 bases clipped from V and 1 base from J, the junction kept 4 bases outside the gene matches. CDR3 nucleotides: TGTGCCAGCTCCCTCCTAGCGGGAGGGTCCTACGAGCAGTACTTC. It codes for CASSLLAGGSYEQYF.

V and J are TRBV10-3 and TRBJ1-4; TRBD1 matches 7 bases. The V gene's germline CDR1 is ENHRY and CDR2 SYGVKD. V was pared by 6 bases and J by 5 bases, with 12 bases of the junction left unmatched. The CDR3 covers 16 residues. The CDR3: CAIREGYRGPNEKLFF. The CDR3 bases are TGTGCCATCAGGGAAGGTTATAGGGGGCCAAATGAAAAACTGTTTTTT.

The V gene is TRBV11-2, the J gene TRBJ2-2; 9 nucleotides align to TRBD2. Germline-derived CDR1 and CDR2 are SGHAT and FQNNGV. Trimming removed 1 base from V and 2 bases from J; junction bases left unmatched: 5. The CDR3 has 17 residues. CDR3 sequence reads: CASSLVAAGGNTGELFF. CDR3 bases: TGTGCCAGCAGCTTAGTGGCAGCGGGAGGAAACACCGGGGAGCTGTTTTTT.

The rearrangement links TRBV5-6 to TRBJ2-7, with a weak D call TRBD1 (6 bases). V was clipped by 3 bases and J by 2 bases, with 12 bases between them. The CDR3 extends over 14 amino acids. Germline CDR1 SGHDT, CDR2 YYEEEE. CDR3 in DNA: TGTGCCAGCAGCTCCGGACAGCCCACCTACGAGCAGTACTTC. Translation gives CASSSGQPTYEQYF.

The rearrangement joins TRBV27 to TRBJ1-5; weak D call: TRBD1 (6 bases). The germline V gene encodes CDR1 MNHEY and CDR2 SMNVEV (reference sequence). The CDR3 loop spans 15 amino acids. V lost 5 bases and J lost 3, with 14 bases in between. This chain's CDR3 is CASSPKRTDNQPQHF. The CDR3 DNA sequence: TGTGCCAGCAGTCCTAAGCGGACAGACAATCAGCCCCAGCATTTT.

The chain uses TRBV5-6 and TRBJ2-5; 9 nucleotides agree with TRBD1. The ends lost 0 bases at V and 5 bases at J; junction bases unmatched: 5. The CDR3 runs 15 residues. From germline, CDR1 is SGHDT and CDR2 YYEEEE. DNA of the CDR3: TGTGCCAGCAGCTTGGACGGGACAGGGTTGGAGACCCAGTACTTC. The encoded protein is CASSLDGTGLETQYF.

The chain employs TRBV28 and TRBJ2-7, with 7 nucleotides matching TRBD1. Looked up from germline, CDR1 is MDHEN and CDR2 is SYDVKM. The CDR3 runs 14 residues. J gave up 3 bases and V 5 bases, and 7 bases lay outside the gene matches. The CDR3 DNA sequence: TGTGCCAGCAGTCCTAGGACAGGCCACTACGAGCAGTACTTC. Translation gives CASSPRTGHYEQYF.

CDR3 sequence: CASSYSGHSNQPQHF. The CDR3, as DNA: TGTGCCAGCAGTTACTCTGGGCATAGCAATCAGCCCCAGCATTTT. The chain has TRBV6-2 or TRBV6-3 and TRBJ1-5; D remains ambiguous. V was clipped by 0 bases and J by 0 bases, with 6 bases between them. This CDR3 spans 15 amino acids. Germline V lookup: CDR1 MNHEY, CDR2 SVGEGT.

The chain carries TRBV28 and TRBJ1-6; D is ambiguous. CDR3 size: 11 residues. CDR1 and CDR2 from the germline V gene are MDHEN and SYDVKM. The V end was cut by 7 bases, the J end by 5 bases, with 3 bases between. Written as DNA, the CDR3 is TGTGCCAGCACCGATAATTCACCCCTCCACTTT. Protein product: CASTDNSPLHF.

This clone was observed a handful of times. The rearrangement links TRBV19 to TRBJ1-1; D call uncertain. Germline values: CDR1 LNHDA, CDR2 SQIVND (reference sequence). The CDR3 contains 13 residues. Trimming removed 5 bases from V and 0 bases from J, with 7 bases in between. This CDR3 reads CASSLTLNTEAFF. The CDR3 DNA reads as TGTGCCAGTAGTCTAACTTTGAACACTGAAGCTTTCTTT.

The chain employs TRBV7-6 and TRBJ2-1, with no clear D. The CDR3 has 13 residues. The V end was cut by 2 bases, the J end by 7 bases, with 9 bases between. CDR1 is SGHVS and CDR2 is FNYEAQ in the germline V gene. This CDR3 is CASSLNLRNEQFF. DNA for the CDR3: TGTGCCAGCAGCTTAAACTTGAGGAATGAGCAGTTCTTC.

This clone was found once. This rearrangement joins TRBV7-2 to TRBJ2-1; 7 bases are a match to TRBD2. Trimming took 5 bases from V and 10 from J; bases not matched to a gene: 8. The V gene's germline CDR1 is SGHTA and CDR2 FQGNSA. The CDR3 runs 13 residues. The CDR3 loop reads CASSGGETVEQFF. CDR3 DNA sequence: TGTGCCAGCAGCGGGGGGGAGACGGTAGAGCAGTTCTTC.

V usage is TRBV28 and J usage is TRBJ1-4, with D hard to call. Trimming shortened V by 2 bases and J by 0 bases, and 4 bases separated the two germline ends. The CDR3 is 14 residues long. Germline V lookup: CDR1 MDHEN, CDR2 SYDVKM. The CDR3 DNA reads TGTGCCAGCAGTTTAATCGCAACTAATGAAAAACTGTTTTTT. Translated, it gives CASSLIATNEKLFF.

The DNA for the CDR3 is TGTGCCAGCAGCCAACAGCCCCGGGAGAGAACTTTCTTT. Amino acids: CASSQQPRERTFF. The V and J genes are TRBV7-3 and TRBJ1-1, with D unresolved. V was trimmed by 5 bases and J by 12 bases, leaving 19 bases between them. This CDR3 is built from 13 residues. Germline CDR1 SGHTA, CDR2 FQGTGA. The variable domain in full, completed from reference TRBV7-3 and TRBJ1-1, reads GAGVSQTPSNKVTEKGKYVELRCDPISGHTALYWYRQSLGQGPEFLIYFQGTGAADDSGLPNDRFFAVRPEGSVSTLKIQRTERGDSAVYLCASSQQPRERTFFGQGTRLTVV.

The chain carries TRBV18 and TRBJ1-1; possible D gene TRBD1, 6 bases. Germline lookup yields CDR1 KGHSH and CDR2 LQKENI. V was shortened by 6 bases and J by 4 bases, with 18 bases between the two germline ends. CDR3 length: 15 amino acids. The CDR3 DNA sequence: TGTGCCAGCTCTTCCCTCCCGAGGGGGACCACTGAAGCTTTCTTT. Residues: CASSSLPRGTTEAFF.

In its sample, this clone was seen once. The genes are TRBV6-5 and TRBJ1-5, with D possibly matching TRBD1 (5 bases). CDR1 and CDR2 (germline): MNHEY, SVGAGI. V was pared by 7 bases and J by 8 bases, with 12 bases between. The CDR3 consists of 12 residues. CDR3 DNA: TGTGCCAGCAAGGGGTCGGCGAAGCCCCAGCATTTT. As protein: CASKGSAKPQHF.

The rearrangement uses TRBV29-1 and TRBJ1-1, with a possible D match to TRBD1 (5 bases). This CDR3 has 13 residues. CDR1 is SQVTM and CDR2 is ANQGSEA in the germline V gene. Between the trimmed V and J ends, which lost 7 bases and 1 base, there was a span of 13 bases. The chain's CDR3 is CSASGGANTEAFF. The CDR3 nucleotides are TGCAGCGCCTCGGGTGGGGCGAACACTGAAGCTTTCTTT.

The chain employs TRBV7-2 and TRBJ2-7, with D perhaps matching TRBD1 (6 bases). The CDR3 is 14 amino acids. Germline CDR1 SGHTA, CDR2 FQGNSA. V was clipped by 5 bases and J by 4 bases, with 15 bases between them. The CDR3 bases are TGTGCCAGCAGCCTTCCGGGACAAAGATACGAGCAGTACTTC. It translates to CASSLPGQRYEQYF.

The chain recombines TRBV14 with TRBJ1-2; D gene ambiguous. Trimming removed 4 bases from V and 1 base from J, with 7 bases in between. The CDR3 contains 13 residues. The germline V gene encodes CDR1 SGHDN and CDR2 FVKESK. This CDR3 reads CASSRPGNYGYTF. The CDR3 DNA reads as TGTGCCAGCAGCCGCCCCGGTAACTATGGCTACACCTTC.

This clone was seen a few times. Other DNA sequences in the sample encode the same CDR3. The chain has TRBV5-4 and TRBJ1-2; D gene uncertain. Germline V lookup: CDR1 SGHNT, CDR2 YYREEE (reference sequence). The CDR3 is 12 amino acids. V lost 0 bases and J 5 bases, leaving 5 bases between the germline ends. This CDR3 reads CASSLDGYGYTF. The DNA of the CDR3 is TGTGCCAGCAGCTTGGACGGTTATGGCTACACCTTC.

The chain carries TRBV11-3 and TRBJ2-1, with a weak D call TRBD1 (6 bases). Germline CDR1 reads SGHNT; CDR2 reads YENEEA. Between the trimmed V and J ends, which lost 5 bases and 6 bases, there was a span of 14 bases. The CDR3 consists of 14 residues. The CDR3 DNA reads as TGTGCCAGCAGCCCACCCGCAGGGGCCAATGAGCAGTTCTTC. As protein: CASSPPAGANEQFF.